This paragraph reports one T cell receptor beta chain. Its antigen remains unidentified. No much larger clone exists at a distance of one base, and base qualities are not known. These data are taken from a study of blood T cell repertoires in COVID-19 (dated by TCRdb to 2018 to 2021). Study-level background: Samples from collaborators originated in the United States, Italy and Spain and spanned both the acute and convalescent phases of COVID-19. The prospective study material was composed of cDNA or gDNA derived from T cells, B-cell-depleted T cells, or PBMCs. Subjects who had been exposed to COVID-19, were actively infected with it, or had recovered from it provided the deeply sampled blood TCRbeta repertoires that made up the dataset. The repertoires were made available in a free public database intended to serve as a resource for research on the immune response to SARS-CoV-2. Samples came from the ongoing ImmuneRACE study (first 160 participants) plus 1,254 subjects from 6 global collaborators. The sample metadata nearly always contained a de-identified subject ID, COVID-19 status, age in years and sex. Where available, HLA class I and class II types were obtained from metadata supplied by the sample provider rather than from assay-based typing. The research as a whole found: The quantity of clinical and demographic metadata differed by source and by participant and was supplied without curation.

V loses 0 bases at its end and J loses 0 bases; junction bases beyond the gene matches: 10. The CDR3 covers 20 residues, taking in both the cysteine and the phenylalanine. Only the CDR3 DNA is retained, 60 bases long and in frame from the first base. The immunoSEQ Assay, a bias-controlled multiplex PCR, was used to amplify TCRbeta CDR3 regions from genomic DNA. The study's processing was this. Nucleated cell counts per sample were estimated from amplification of reference gene primers within the assay. To quantify the absolute abundance of each unique TCRbeta CDR3 rearrangement, sequence reads were collapsed and filtered. For each sample, productive Simpson clonality was calculated as the square root of Simpson's diversity index over productive rearrangements. The immuneACCESS repertoire file appears here via TCRdb, limited to in-frame rearrangements. These files lack a portion of the clones; in checked studies, under half of the deficit traces to unresolved V genes, and the cause of the others is not known. The V and J calls and clone size were taken over from that table, and D and trimming were inferred from the DNA. This sample is represented by more than 25,000 clones; 80% to 85% of them were singletons. The ten biggest clones cover more than 9.5% of the sample.

The collaborating institutions used their own protocols to collect whole blood in K2EDTA tubes. For TCRbeta analysis, collaborators shipped samples as frozen whole blood, isolated PBMCs, or DNA extracted from either of those sample types. The chain is assembled from TRBV23-1 and TRBJ2-7, and 14 junctional nucleotides match TRBD2. TRBV23-1 falls under the ORF class, with uncertain function. Sequencing was done on a sample of peripheral blood. The receptor was isolated from a man older than 75 with active COVID-19. The DNA reads TGCGCCAGCAGTCAATCGTCTCGCAGACTAGCGGGGGGGAGCTCCTACGAGCAGTACTTC. Its protein is CASSQSSRRLAGGSSYEQYF.